The 5 T cell receptor beta chains presented below share a single source sample, sequenced in a study of blood T cell repertoires in COVID-19. Only in-frame clones appear in the TCRdb table, and some are missing; sequencing was by immunoSEQ multiplex PCR. The table lists under 300,000 clones, 75% to 90% of them singletons. The sample consisted of PBMCs or T cells enriched from blood (not recorded which). These receptors originate from a young woman who had recovered from COVID-19.

This sequence joins TRBV2 and TRBJ1-2, with D maybe TRBD1 (5 bases). CDR3 length: 13 amino acids. With 8 bases removed from V and 8 bases from J, the gap between germline ends came to 18 bases. Looked up from germline, CDR1 is SNHLY and CDR2 is FYNNEI. CDR3 sequence: CASPGEVSSGYTF. CDR3 DNA: TGTGCCAGCCCGGGGGAGGTATCGTCAGGCTACACCTTC.

This chain uses TRBV5-1 with TRBJ1-2, with 9 positions matching TRBD1. Trimming took 0 bases from V and 5 from J; bases not matched to a gene: 2. CDR1 and CDR2 from the germline V gene are SGHRS and YFSETQ. The CDR3 spans 14 residues. The CDR3 nucleotides are TGCGCCAGCAGCTTGGTGGGACAGGGTTATGGCTACACCTTC. Amino acid sequence: CASSLVGQGYGYTF. Full variable domain (outside the CDR3, taken from reference TRBV5-1 and TRBJ1-2): KAGVTQTPRYLIKTRGQQVTLSCSPISGHRSVSWYQQTPGQGLQFLFEYFSETQRNKGNFPGRFSGRQFSNSRSEMNVSTLELGDSALYLCASSLVGQGYGYTFGSGTRLTVV.

The chain combines TRBV7-2 with TRBJ2-1, with 7 positions matching TRBD2. Trimming at V came to 5 bases and at J to 4 bases, leaving 8 bases not matched to a gene. Germline V lookup: CDR1 SGHTA, CDR2 FQGNSA. CDR3 size: 15 residues. The CDR3 DNA sequence: TGTGCCAGCAGCCCCGATGGGGGGGATTACAATGAGCAGTTCTTC. It translates to CASSPDGGDYNEQFF.

The chain recombines TRBV30 with TRBJ1-2, with 8 bases lining up with TRBD1. The CDR3 has 13 amino acids. Unmatched junction bases numbered 3, after V lost 3 bases and J lost 3 bases. Germline CDR1 GTSNPN, CDR2 SVGIG (reference sequence). CDR3 sequence reads: CAWSLQGDYGYTF. The CDR3 DNA follows: TGTGCCTGGAGCCTACAGGGGGACTATGGCTACACCTTC.

The genes are TRBV27 and TRBJ1-1; 7 bases are shared with TRBD1. CDR3 length: 14 amino acids. Germline V gives CDR1 MNHEY, CDR2 SMNVEV (reference sequence). V dropped 7 bases and J dropped 0; count of bases not matched to a gene: 5. The DNA of the CDR3 is TGTGCCAGCAACCGCAGGGGGGTGAACACTGAAGCTTTCTTT. Its translation: CASNRRGVNTEAFF.